Below, 8 T cell receptor beta chains from the same sample are listed, as sequenced in a study of control samples from healthy donors and cancer patients. TCRdb's copy holds only in-frame clones and misses some; the assay was immunoSEQ multiplex PCR. This sample contains about 210,000 clones. Material: blood. The receptors were sampled from a woman in her thirties in good health.

The chain has TRBV2 and TRBJ1-1, with D possibly TRBD1 on 5 matching bases. In germline, CDR1 is SNHLY, CDR2 FYNNEI. The CDR3 loop spans 14 amino acids. V lost 6 bases and J lost 4, with 15 bases in between. For the CDR3, the DNA is TGTGCCAGCAGACCGGATGGGGGGAGCACTGAAGCTTTCTTT. Protein: CASRPDGGSTEAFF.

The chain carries TRBV5-1 and TRBJ1-3, with TRBD1 matching 7 bases. CDR1 is SGHRS and CDR2 is YFSETQ in the germline V gene. V lost 3 bases and J lost 1; bases outside the gene matches: 7. This CDR3 comprises 16 residues. CDR3 in DNA: TGCGCCAGCAGCTCGAGGACAGGCCTATCTGGAAACACCATATATTTT. It specifies CASSSRTGLSGNTIYF.

The chain employs TRBV11-2 and TRBJ2-1; 8 positions match TRBD2. The CDR3 is 15 residues long. V was pared by 3 bases and J by 8 bases, with 9 bases of the junction left unmatched. Germline loops: CDR1 SGHAT, CDR2 FQNNGV. CDR3 DNA: TGTGCCAGCAGCTTCGGGCGGACTAGCATACATGAGCAGTTCTTC. The encoded protein is CASSFGRTSIHEQFF.

The genes are TRBV6-6 and TRBJ1-1; D ambiguous. Per the germline V gene, CDR1 is MNHNY and CDR2 is SVGAGI (reference sequence). V lost 6 bases and J lost 3, with 11 bases in between. CDR3 length: 13 amino acids. In nucleotides, the CDR3 is TGTGCCAGCAGCCAAACGGTGTACACTGAAGCTTTCTTT. Translating gives CASSQTVYTEAFF.

The chain combines TRBV12-3 or TRBV12-4 with TRBJ2-7, with D tentatively TRBD1 (7 bases). The CDR3 runs to 13 residues. V was pared by 8 bases and J by 0 bases, with 11 bases between. The CDR3 protein is CASQGGGSYEQYF. CDR3 nucleotides: TGTGCCAGCCAGGGGGGAGGCTCCTACGAGCAGTACTTC.

For the CDR3, the DNA is TGTGCCAGCAGCCAATACACTGAAGCTTTCTTT. As protein: CASSQYTEAFF. The V call is TRBV4-2, the J call TRBJ1-1; D is ambiguous. The CDR3 length is 11 residues. The V gene's germline CDR1 is LGHNA and CDR2 YNFKEQ. The germline V and J ends were trimmed by 2 bases and 3 bases, with 1 base remaining between them.

This chain links TRBV5-1 with TRBJ1-4, with D perhaps TRBD1 (6 bases). Trimming cost V 1 base and J 4 bases, with 14 bases left between them. Germline values: CDR1 SGHRS, CDR2 YFSETQ. CDR3 size: 16 residues. The CDR3 region has the DNA TGCGCCAGCAGCTTGCGCGGACAGTTGATTAATGAAAAACTGTTTTTT. It encodes CASSLRGQLINEKLFF.

The rearrangement links TRBV4-2 to TRBJ2-1; D is unresolved. The CDR3 covers 17 residues. V was cut by 1 base and J by 0 bases, with 13 bases left in between. Looked up from germline, CDR1 is LGHNA and CDR2 is YNFKEQ. CDR3 in DNA: TGTGCCAGCAGCCAAGCCCTCACGGGCCGCTCCTACAATGAGCAGTTCTTC. This gives the protein CASSQALTGRSYNEQFF.